This T cell receptor beta chain derives from a study of blood T cell repertoires in COVID-19. Study at large: COVID-19 samples, acute and convalescent, were from the United States, Italy and Spain. In each case, the material was cDNA or gDNA derived from T cells, B-cell-depleted T cells, or PBMCs.

Some clones are missing from TCRdb's copy, which holds only in-frame ones; the method was immunoSEQ multiplex PCR. Of approximately 52,000 clones in the sample, about nine tenths were seen once. The CDR3 totals 12 residues. Per germline, CDR1 MDHEN and CDR2 SYDVKM. The V end lost 6 bases, the J end lost 6 bases, and 12 bases lay between the germline ends. This sequence originates from a human donor with active COVID-19. The donor label of this sample is uncertain. The sample taken for sequencing was peripheral blood. V is TRBV28 and J is TRBJ2-7; D may be TRBD2 (5 bases). The DNA for the CDR3 is TGTGCCAGCAGCCACACGGGGTTCGAGCAGTACTTC. Translating it yields CASSHTGFEQYF.